This TCR beta chain was captured by sequencing in a study of tumor T cells in aggressive B-cell lymphoma (dated by TCRdb to 2017 to 2019). This clone was seen just once. Its specific antigen is unknown. No much larger clone exists at a distance of one base, and base qualities are not known. Library preparation was by the immunoSEQ multiplex PCR assay. TCRdb retrieved this table from immuneACCESS and kept in-frame rearrangements only. Not all clones are present; in checked studies, unresolved V genes account for under half, and no reason is known for the remainder. The sample profile shows about 9,900 clones; 65% to 90% of them were found once. Clones ranked in the top ten supply 4.3% of the sample. Per the germline V gene (reference sequence), MNHEY is the CDR1 and SMNVEV is the CDR2. The CDR3 starts with the cysteine, ends with the phenylalanine, and has 16 residues. The kept DNA is CDR3 alone, 48 bases in frame from the first base. V lost 5 bases and J lost 5 bases, and the count of bases not matched to a germline gene is 13.

The source material was tumor tissue. This chain is built from TRBV27 and TRBJ2-7; the central 9 bases match TRBD1. This TCR came from an adult with diffuse large B cell lymphoma. The DNA is as follows: TGTGCCAGCAGTCCCACCCCAGGTCACAGGGGGCACGAGCAGTACTTC. The encoded protein is CASSPTPGHRGHEQYF.